The 29 T cell receptor beta chains reported below all come from one sample, sequenced in a study of cytomegalovirus exposure and HLA in healthy donors. Assay used: immunoSEQ multiplex PCR; TCRdb lists only in-frame clones, some missing. Of roughly 140,000 clones listed, around 84% are singletons. Sequenced material: PBMCs. The source is a man between 18 and 29 years old in good health and CMV-seropositive.

This clone has only a few counts. J is TRBJ2-7 and V is TRBV15; 7 positions match TRBD1. This CDR3 comprises 15 residues. CDR1 is LNHNV, CDR2 YYDKDF, per germline (reference sequence). After removal of 0 bases from V and 3 bases from J, the junction contained 5 bases not matched to a gene. CDR3 nucleotides: TGTGCCACCAGCAGAGACCGGGACAGCGTCTACGAGCAGTACTTC. Amino acids: CATSRDRDSVYEQYF.

The V and J genes are TRBV5-1 and TRBJ1-2; the D gene is possibly TRBD1 (5 bases). V lost 0 bases, J lost 3 bases, and 15 bases lay in between. The germline CDR1 and CDR2 sequences are SGHRS and YFSETQ. This CDR3 contains 16 residues. CDR3 sequence reads: CASSLGDSTAYYGYTF. CDR3 coding DNA: TGCGCCAGCAGCTTGGGGGACTCGACAGCCTACTATGGCTACACCTTC.

The chain couples TRBV10-1 to TRBJ1-2, with 8 bases fitting TRBD1. This CDR3 is built from 13 residues. Losses at the gene ends were 5 bases for V and 5 bases for J; bases not matched to a gene: 4. The germline V gene encodes CDR1 WNHNN and CDR2 SYGVQD (reference sequence). The CDR3 DNA reads as TGCGCCAGCAGTTCGGACAGGGAGTATGGCTACACCTTC. This encodes CASSSDREYGYTF.

The rearrangement uses TRBV11-2 and TRBJ2-1, with TRBD1 matching over 7 bases. The CDR3 sequence is 12 residues long. V lost 4 bases and J lost 9; bases outside the gene matches: 3. Germline assignment: CDR1 SGHAT and CDR2 FQNNGV. Here the CDR3 reads CASSSTGLEQFF. The CDR3 DNA reads as TGTGCCAGCAGCTCGACAGGGCTTGAGCAGTTCTTC.

The chain employs TRBV6-6 and TRBJ1-5; D is unclear. V gave up 2 bases and J gave up 5 bases, with 4 bases separating them. This CDR3 is built from 12 residues. CDR1 MNHNY and CDR2 SVGAGI come from the germline V gene (reference sequence). CDR3 DNA sequence: TGTGCCAGCAGTTACGCGGATCAGCCCCAGCATTTT. Translating it yields CASSYADQPQHF.

The chain carries TRBV25-1 and TRBJ2-5, with D hard to call. Germline V CDR1 and CDR2: MGHDK, SYGVNS. V was cut by 1 base and J by 0 bases, with 9 bases left in between. The CDR3 runs 15 residues. This CDR3 reads CASSESVRYQETQYF. In DNA, the CDR3 is TGTGCCAGCAGTGAATCCGTCCGGTACCAAGAGACCCAGTACTTC.

The chain links TRBV4-2 to TRBJ2-3, with 7 nucleotides matching TRBD2. The CDR3 spans 18 residues. The trim removed 0 bases at V and 5 bases at J, leaving 14 bases unmatched. Germline assignment: CDR1 LGHNA and CDR2 YNFKEQ. CDR3 amino acids: CASSQDRPWGGAGDTQYF. The CDR3, as DNA: TGTGCCAGCAGCCAAGATCGCCCCTGGGGAGGGGCGGGAGATACGCAGTATTTT.

The chain combines TRBV7-9 with TRBJ2-2, with 7 bases fitting TRBD2. Germline lookup yields CDR1 SEHNR and CDR2 FQNEAQ (reference sequence). This CDR3 has 14 residues. The trim removed 3 bases at V and 5 bases at J, leaving 3 bases unmatched. In DNA, the CDR3 is TGTGCCAGCAGCTTCGGGGGGTGGACCGGGGAGCTGTTTTTT. Its translation: CASSFGGWTGELFF.

V gene TRBV7-6 combines with J gene TRBJ1-1; tentative D call: TRBD1 (5 bases). From germline, CDR1 is SGHVS and CDR2 FNYEAQ. The V end lost 5 bases, the J end lost 6 bases, and 10 bases lay between the germline ends. There are 12 residues in the CDR3. CDR3 nucleotide sequence: TGTGCCAGCAGCGACTCAGGGCCTGAAGCTTTCTTT. Encoded protein: CASSDSGPEAFF.

V usage is TRBV11-3 and J usage is TRBJ1-2; 8 bases line up with TRBD1. V trimming: 4 bases; J trimming: 2 bases; junction bases outside the gene matches: 6. The CDR3 consists of 15 residues. Looked up from germline, CDR1 is SGHNT and CDR2 is YENEEA. DNA of the CDR3: TGTGCCAGCAGCTCGTCCGGGACAGGCAACTATGGCTACACCTTC. This codes for CASSSSGTGNYGYTF.

This clone was recorded a few times. This chain connects TRBV7-8 to TRBJ1-2; D is unresolved. The CDR3 contains 15 residues. Trimming cost V 0 bases and J 2 bases, with 10 bases left between them. Germline loops: CDR1 SGHVS, CDR2 FQNEAQ. The CDR3 coding sequence is TGTGCCAGCAGCTTAGCTGGCAGCGGCAACTATGGCTACACCTTC. Translation gives CASSLAGSGNYGYTF.

This chain joins TRBV30 and TRBJ1-2; 9 bases fit TRBD1. This CDR3 has 14 residues. Germline trimming cut 5 bases from V and 7 bases from J; bases unmatched to any gene: 11. Germline V CDR1 and CDR2: GTSNPN, SVGIG (reference sequence). In DNA form, the CDR3 reads TGTGCCTGGGTGAAACCGGGACAGGGCGGTGGCTACACCTTC. This sequence encodes CAWVKPGQGGGYTF.

The J gene is TRBJ2-1, the V gene TRBV4-1; possible D gene TRBD1, 5 bases. The CDR3 consists of 18 residues. Trimming removed 3 bases from V and 5 bases from J, with 23 bases in between. Germline loops: CDR1 MGHRA, CDR2 YSYEKL. DNA for the CDR3: TGCGCCAGCAGCCACCCAAGACAGAGATATTTAGCCCACAATGAGCAGTTCTTC. It specifies CASSHPRQRYLAHNEQFF.

V is TRBV7-2 and J is TRBJ1-2; no clear D. Germline V gives CDR1 SGHTA, CDR2 FQGNSA. The CDR3 is 14 residues long. Trimming removed 1 base at V and 3 bases at J, with 9 bases between. In DNA form, the CDR3 reads TGTGCCAGCAGCTTAGGCGGATTTTACTATGGCTACACCTTC. Translating it yields CASSLGGFYYGYTF.

This chain joins TRBV4-2 and TRBJ2-1, with 10 bases that match TRBD2. The V gene end was trimmed by 0 bases and the J gene end by 7 bases; junction bases not matched to a gene: 3. The CDR3 sequence is 15 residues long. The germline gives CDR1 LGHNA, CDR2 YNFKEQ. Here the CDR3 reads CASSQDLAGANEQFF. In DNA form, the CDR3 reads TGTGCCAGCAGCCAAGATCTAGCGGGAGCAAATGAGCAGTTCTTC.

The chain carries TRBV25-1 and TRBJ1-2; TRBD1 matches at 9 bases. Per the germline V gene, CDR1 is MGHDK and CDR2 is SYGVNS. There are 15 residues in the CDR3. The junction had 6 bases not matched to a gene; V was cut back by 5 bases and J by 2 bases. The CDR3 DNA sequence: TGTGCCAGCAGTCCTCGTGACAGGGGGAACTATGGCTACACCTTC. This sequence encodes CASSPRDRGNYGYTF.

The CDR3 region is CASSVGDSTYEQYF. The CDR3 DNA reads as TGTGCCAGCAGCGTAGGGGACAGCACCTACGAGCAGTACTTC. The chain combines TRBV9 with TRBJ2-7, with 7 bases aligning to TRBD1. V gave up 0 bases and J gave up 2 bases; unmatched junction bases: 2. Germline V gene lookup returns CDR1 SGDLS and CDR2 YYNGEE. The CDR3 loop spans 14 amino acids.

This chain uses TRBV25-1 with TRBJ1-1, with 8 bases matching TRBD1. From germline, CDR1 is MGHDK and CDR2 SYGVNS. This CDR3 has 15 amino acids. Unmatched junction bases numbered 6, after V lost 2 bases and J lost 4 bases. CDR3 protein: CASSEDRGRSTEAFF. The CDR3 bases are TGTGCCAGCAGTGAAGACAGGGGCCGTAGCACTGAAGCTTTCTTT.

The chain joins TRBV5-4 to TRBJ2-7, with TRBD2 identical over 8 bases. Germline loops: CDR1 SGHNT, CDR2 YYREEE (reference sequence). This CDR3 is built from 15 residues. With V trimmed by 4 bases and J by 2 bases, 8 bases remained unmatched. In nucleotides, the CDR3 is TGTGCCAGCAGCAGGCAGCGGGAGCCTACCTACGAGCAGTACTTC. Its translation is CASSRQREPTYEQYF.

The V call is TRBV2, the J call TRBJ1-5; 9 positions agree with TRBD1. Germline lookup yields CDR1 SNHLY and CDR2 FYNNEI. The CDR3 is 16 residues long. The trim removed 5 bases at V and 0 bases at J, leaving 5 bases unmatched. This CDR3 is CASSRDRAFSNQPQHF. The DNA of the CDR3 is TGTGCCAGCAGTAGGGACAGGGCCTTTAGCAATCAGCCCCAGCATTTT.

This clone was seen many times. The CDR3 sequence: CASRDQGLEQYF. Written as DNA, the CDR3 is TGTGCCAGCCGGGACCAGGGGCTTGAGCAGTACTTC. The V and J genes are TRBV27 and TRBJ2-7, with a weak D call TRBD1 (6 bases). In germline, CDR1 is MNHEY, CDR2 SMNVEV (reference sequence). This CDR3 spans 12 amino acids. Deletions cut 8 bases from V and 7 bases from J, with 15 bases between.

CDR3 nucleotides: TGTGCCAGCAGTGACCCAGCCCAGGGGAACACTGAAGCTTTCTTT. This encodes CASSDPAQGNTEAFF. The rearrangement links TRBV25-1 to TRBJ1-1, with D perhaps TRBD1 (5 bases). CDR1 MGHDK and CDR2 SYGVNS come from the germline V gene. Trimming pared 3 bases from V and 1 base from J, leaving 12 bases between. This CDR3 spans 15 amino acids.

This clone was counted a single time. The chain is built from TRBV21-1 and TRBJ1-2; the table's D call TRBD1 went unverified against the DNA. TRBV21-1 is reported as a pseudogene. The CDR3 spans 15 residues. This chain's CDR3 is CASSKGDRGDYGYTF. CDR3 nucleotides: TGTGCCAGCAGCAAAGGGGACAGGGGGGACTATGGCTACACCTTC.

This clone was detected only a few times. Within the sample, other DNA sequences also encode this same CDR3. J is TRBJ1-1 and V is TRBV5-1; the match to TRBD1 covers 7 bases. Trimming removed 0 bases from V and 5 bases from J; junction bases left unmatched: 4. Germline V gene sequence: CDR1 SGHRS, CDR2 YFSETQ. The CDR3 length is 14 residues. The CDR3 spells CASSLGQGGTEAFF. The CDR3, as DNA: TGCGCCAGCAGCTTGGGTCAGGGGGGAACTGAAGCTTTCTTT.

The chain carries TRBV4-1 and TRBJ2-1; D unresolved. CDR3 length: 15 residues. Germline assignment: CDR1 MGHRA and CDR2 YSYEKL. Trimming removed 3 bases at V and 0 bases at J, with 9 bases between. CDR3 amino acids: CASSHRLVSYNEQFF. For the CDR3, the DNA is TGCGCCAGCAGCCACCGACTTGTCTCCTACAATGAGCAGTTCTTC.

The chain employs TRBV11-2 and TRBJ2-2, with no clear D. The CDR3 runs to 13 residues. Germline loops: CDR1 SGHAT, CDR2 FQNNGV. Trimming took 3 bases from V and 4 from J, leaving 6 bases between them. CDR3 sequence reads: CASSLRRTGELFF. DNA for the CDR3: TGTGCCAGCAGCTTGCGGCGCACCGGGGAGCTGTTTTTT. Full variable domain (missing parts from reference TRBV11-2 and TRBJ2-2): EAGVAQSPRYKIIEKRQSVAFWCNPISGHATLYWYQQILGQGPKLLIQFQNNGVVDDSQLPKDRFSAERLKGVDSTLKIQPAKLEDSAVYLCASSLRRTGELFFGEGSRLTVL.

This chain connects TRBV5-1 to TRBJ2-7, with D perhaps matching TRBD2 (5 bases). Germline loops: CDR1 SGHRS, CDR2 YFSETQ. The CDR3 is made up of 13 amino acids. The V and J ends lost 4 bases and 7 bases respectively, with 15 bases between them. CDR3 DNA: TGCGCCAGCAGCGAGGGAAACCTACGGGAGCAGTACTTC. Protein product: CASSEGNLREQYF.

This rearrangement joins TRBV30 to TRBJ2-7; 8 bases map to TRBD2. CDR3 length equals 14 residues. Germline loops: CDR1 GTSNPN, CDR2 SVGIG (reference sequence). V lost 4 bases to trimming and J lost 5 bases; unmatched junction nucleotides: 10. CDR3 protein: CAWNRWGLVHEQYF. The DNA for the CDR3 is TGTGCCTGGAACCGGTGGGGACTAGTGCACGAGCAGTACTTC.

This chain uses TRBV5-1 with TRBJ2-7; a possible D gene is TRBD2 (6 bases). The V gene's germline CDR1 is SGHRS and CDR2 YFSETQ. The CDR3 runs to 14 residues. V was clipped by 7 bases and J by 3 bases, with 17 bases between them. CDR3 in amino acids: CASRIIGGNYEQYF. CDR3 DNA: TGCGCCAGCCGTATTATCGGGGGAAACTACGAGCAGTACTTC.